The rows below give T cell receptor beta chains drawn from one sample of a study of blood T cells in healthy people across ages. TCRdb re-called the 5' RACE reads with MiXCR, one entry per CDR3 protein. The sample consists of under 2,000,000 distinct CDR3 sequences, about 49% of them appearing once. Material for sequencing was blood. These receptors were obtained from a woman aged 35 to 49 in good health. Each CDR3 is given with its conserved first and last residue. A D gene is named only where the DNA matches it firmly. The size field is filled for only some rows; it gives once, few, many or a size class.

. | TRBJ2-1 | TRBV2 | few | TGTGCCAGCATGTCCCGGACAGTGAACAATGAGCAGTTCTTC | CASMSRTVNNEQFF
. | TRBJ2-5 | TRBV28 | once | TGTGCCAGCAACATGGGACTCGTGTACCAAGAGACCCAGTACTTC | CASNMGLVYQETQYF
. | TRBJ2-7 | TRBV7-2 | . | TGTGCCAGCAGCTTACAGGGGATGTACGAGCAGTACTTC | CASSLQGMYEQYF
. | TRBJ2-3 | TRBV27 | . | TGTGCCAGCAGTTTAGGGCTTCTATACACAGATACGCAGTATTTT | CASSLGLLYTDTQYF
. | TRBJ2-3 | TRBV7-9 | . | TGTACCAGCAGCCTTAGAGGGGGATCAGATACGCAGTATTTT | CTSSLRGGSDTQYF
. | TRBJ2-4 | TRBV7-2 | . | TGTGCCAGCAGCTTAGCGGGCAGGGGACGGGGAGAGCAGTACTTC | CASSLAGRGRGEQYF
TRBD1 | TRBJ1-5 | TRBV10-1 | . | TGCGCCAGCAGTGAGCCGTGGGACAGATCCAATCAGCCCCAGCATTTT | CASSEPWDRSNQPQHF
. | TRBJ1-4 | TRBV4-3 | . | TGCGCCAGCAGCCAAGAAGCCTCCAGGTTTGAAAAACTGTTTTTT | CASSQEASRFEKLFF
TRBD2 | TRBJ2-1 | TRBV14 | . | TGTGCCAGCAGCCAAGACTTGGGGGGGACTGAGCAGTTCTTC | CASSQDLGGTEQFF
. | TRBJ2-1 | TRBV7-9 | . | TGTGCCAGCAGCCCTACAACCGGGGGCCTAGGGAATGAGCAGTTCTTC | CASSPTTGGLGNEQFF
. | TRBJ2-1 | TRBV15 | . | TGTGCCACCAGCAGAGGACGGGGGGCGAGCGGTAATGAGCAGTTCTTC | CATSRGRGASGNEQFF
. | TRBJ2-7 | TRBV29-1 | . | TGCAGCGTGACCATAGGGGTACAGGGAATCAATGAGCAGTACTTC | CSVTIGVQGINEQYF
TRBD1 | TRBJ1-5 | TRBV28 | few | TGTGCCAGCAGTTTAAGAGGTGGGGACAGGCGACAGCCCCAGCATTTT | CASSLRGGDRRQPQHF
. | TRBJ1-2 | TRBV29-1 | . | TGCAGCGTTGTAAGCGGGAGTGACGGACAGACACCTAACTATGGCTACACCTTC | CSVVSGSDGQTPNYGYTF